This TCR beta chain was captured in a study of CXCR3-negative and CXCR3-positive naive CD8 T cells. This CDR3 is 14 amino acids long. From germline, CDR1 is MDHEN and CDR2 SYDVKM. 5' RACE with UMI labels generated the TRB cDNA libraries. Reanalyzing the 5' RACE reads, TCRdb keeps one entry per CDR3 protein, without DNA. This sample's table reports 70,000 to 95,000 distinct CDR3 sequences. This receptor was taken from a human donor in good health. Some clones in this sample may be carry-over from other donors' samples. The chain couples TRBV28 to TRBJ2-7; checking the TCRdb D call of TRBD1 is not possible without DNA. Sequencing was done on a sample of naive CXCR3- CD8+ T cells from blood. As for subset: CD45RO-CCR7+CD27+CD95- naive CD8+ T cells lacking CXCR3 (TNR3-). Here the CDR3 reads CASRPGQISYEQYF.